Listed here are 5 T cell receptor beta chains from one sample, sequenced in a study of shared clonotypes between healthy human individuals. TCRdb's table, derived via immunoSEQ multiplex PCR, lists solely in-frame clones and lacks some. Altogether more than 450,000 clones are present, 60% to 85% being singletons, with the ten largest covering roughly 13%. Specimen: PBMCs. The receptor source for this set is a woman aged 40 to 49 in good health. Some clones in this sample may be carry-over from other donors' samples.

As to this clone: The germline gene is not matched at one end of the junction; a read error may be the cause. The rearrangement joins TRBV7-8 to TRBJ2-5, with a weak D call TRBD1 (6 bases). CDR1 is SGHVS and CDR2 is FQNEAQ in the germline V gene. The CDR3 extends over 11 amino acids. The DNA for the CDR3 is TGTGCCAGCAGCTCGGACAGAGGATCGGACTTC. The encoded protein is CASSSDRGSDF.

The genes are TRBV5-5 and TRBJ1-2; 8 bases are shared with TRBD1. Germline V lookup: CDR1 SGHKS, CDR2 YYEKEE (reference sequence). CDR3 size: 15 residues. The V segment lost 1 base and the J segment 3 bases; nucleotides outside the gene matches: 5. Written as DNA, the CDR3 is TGTGCCAGCAGCTTGCGACCAGGGGGCGACTATGGCTACACCTTC. Translation: CASSLRPGGDYGYTF.

The chain carries TRBV10-3 and TRBJ1-2; D ambiguous. V lost 3 bases to trimming and J lost 4 bases, with 9 bases between them. The CDR3 totals 13 residues. Per germline, CDR1 ENHRY and CDR2 SYGVKD. The DNA for the CDR3 is TGTGCCATCAGTGAAGCGGACTCCTATGGCTACACCTTC. This translates into CAISEADSYGYTF.

The genes are TRBV7-2 and TRBJ2-3; D not resolved. The CDR3 totals 12 residues. Trimming cost V 0 bases and J 4 bases, with 2 bases left between them. Germline CDR1 reads SGHTA; CDR2 reads FQGNSA. DNA of the CDR3: TGTGCCAGCAGCTTAGCCTCAGATACGCAGTATTTT. Residues: CASSLASDTQYF.

This rearrangement joins TRBV7-3 to TRBJ1-2, with a weak D call TRBD1 (5 bases). The CDR3 loop spans 15 amino acids. V gave up 5 bases and J gave up 0 bases, with 13 bases separating them. Germline V gene sequence: CDR1 SGHTA, CDR2 FQGTGA. This CDR3 reads CASSPTDRTNYGYTF. CDR3 nucleotides: TGTGCCAGCAGCCCCACTGACAGAACTAACTATGGCTACACCTTC.